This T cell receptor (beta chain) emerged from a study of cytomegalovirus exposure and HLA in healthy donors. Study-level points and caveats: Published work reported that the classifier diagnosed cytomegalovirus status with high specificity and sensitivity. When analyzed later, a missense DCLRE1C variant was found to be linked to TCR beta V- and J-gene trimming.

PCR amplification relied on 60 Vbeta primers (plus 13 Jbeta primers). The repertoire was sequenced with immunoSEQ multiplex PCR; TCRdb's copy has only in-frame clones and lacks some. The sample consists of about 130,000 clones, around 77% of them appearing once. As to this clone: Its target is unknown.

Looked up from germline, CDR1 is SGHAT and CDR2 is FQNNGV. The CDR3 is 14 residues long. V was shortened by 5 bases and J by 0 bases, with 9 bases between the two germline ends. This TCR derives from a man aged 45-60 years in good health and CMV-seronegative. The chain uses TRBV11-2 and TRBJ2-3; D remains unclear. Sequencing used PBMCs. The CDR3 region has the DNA TGTGCCAGCAGCCCAATAACTAGCACAGATACGCAGTATTTT. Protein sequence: CASSPITSTDTQYF.